The 15 T cell receptor beta chains presented below share a single source sample, sequenced in a study of T cells in women clearing cervical HPV infection. Produced via immunoSEQ multiplex PCR; TCRdb's table is partial and in-frame only. The data include about 30,000 clones; the top ten clones carry 3.5%. Sequencing was done on a sample of blood buffy coat. The receptors shown here come from a woman aged 18-69 years with a cervical HPV16 infection that either progressed to CIN3+ or cleared (not recorded which).

Concerning this clone: The CDR3 end is not reached by the read, which stops 3 residues before it; the germline J gene fills it in. The chain uses TRBV7-3 and TRBJ2-5, with D possibly being TRBD1 (6 bases). The CDR3 length is 16 residues. With 5 bases removed from V and 5 bases from J, the gap between germline ends came to 21 bases. Germline V lookup: CDR1 SGHTA, CDR2 FQGTGA. The CDR3 region is CASSPTPGHSPETQYF. The covered CDR3 bases are TGTGCCAGCAGCCCGACTCCGGGACACAGCCCCGAGACC.

Of note for this clone: The read stops 3 residues short of the end of the CDR3; the missing end is completed from the germline J gene. The rearrangement uses TRBV5-1 and TRBJ2-7, with TRBD1 as a possible D gene (5 bases). Germline V lookup: CDR1 SGHRS, CDR2 YFSETQ. Trimming took 7 bases from V and 4 from J, leaving 18 bases between them. This CDR3 has 14 residues. CDR3 protein: CASSSFAGQYEQYF. The DNA read from the CDR3 is TGCGCCAGCTCCAGCTTCGCAGGGCAATACGAG.

CDR3 amino acids: CASFGQGLGDYTF. The sequenced part of the CDR3 DNA is TGTGCCAGCTTTGGACAGGGATTAGGCGAC. V is TRBV2 and J is TRBJ1-2; 8 bases map to TRBD1. From the germline J gene comes the end of the CDR3, since the read stops 3 residues before it. Germline CDR1 and CDR2: SNHLY and FYNNEI. This CDR3 region has 13 residues.

On this clone itself: The sequence runs out 3 residues before the end of the CDR3; the remainder is reconstructed from the germline J gene. This chain joins TRBV15 and TRBJ2-7; 12 bases fit TRBD2. The germline CDR1 and CDR2 sequences are LNHNV and YYDKDF (reference sequence). This CDR3 has 20 amino acids. Losses at the gene ends were 2 bases for V and 0 bases for J; bases not matched to a gene: 14. The CDR3 here is CATSRRKGGLAGSSSYEQYF. Partial CDR3 DNA: TGTGCCACCAGCAGAAGAAAGGGTGGACTAGCGGGGTCGAGCTCCTACGAG. Full variable domain (rest looked up from reference TRBV15 and TRBJ2-7): DAMVIQNPRYQVTQFGKPVTLSCSQTLNHNVMYWYQQKSSQAPKLLFHYYDKDFNNEADTPDNFQSRRPNTSFCFLDIRSPGLGDTAMYLCATSRRKGGLAGSSSYEQYFGPGTRLTVT.

Note on this clone: The CDR3 end falls 3 residues outside the read, so it is completed with the germline J gene. This chain joins TRBV6-1 and TRBJ2-5; TRBD2 aligns across 10 bases. J was trimmed by 5 bases and V by 4 bases; bases with no gene match: 7. In germline, CDR1 is MNHNS, CDR2 SASEGT. CDR3 length: 15 residues. CDR3 DNA (partial): TGTGCCAGCAGTGCTCTAGCGGGAGTGACTGAGACC. Residues: CASSALAGVTET. The CDR3 in its entirety is CASSALAGVTETQYF.

Details on this clone: The read falls 3 residues short of the CDR3 end, and the missing part is taken from the germline J gene. J is TRBJ1-2 and V is TRBV7-9; D may be TRBD1 (5 bases). CDR3 size: 12 residues. Per germline, CDR1 SEHNR and CDR2 FQNEAQ (reference sequence). The sequenced part of the CDR3 DNA is TGTGCCAGCAGATTGACAGCCCTCGGC. Residues: CASRLTALG. The whole CDR3 reads CASRLTALGYTF.

CDR3 DNA, as far as it was read: TGCGCCAGCAGCTTGGGAGGACAGGGAGCGGCCAACGTC. It codes for CASSLGGQGAANV. The entire CDR3 reads CASSLGGQGAANVLTF. The chain has TRBV5-1 and TRBJ2-6, with 8 positions matching TRBD1. Coverage ceases 3 residues before the CDR3 finishes, and the germline J gene fills in the end. Germline trimming cut 0 bases from V and 6 bases from J; bases unmatched to any gene: 5. This CDR3 is built from 16 residues. In germline, CDR1 is SGHRS, CDR2 YFSETQ.

As regards this clone: The CDR3 end falls 3 residues outside the read, so it is completed with the germline J gene. The gene calls are TRBV30 and TRBJ2-2; 10 nucleotides agree with TRBD2. The germline V gene encodes CDR1 GTSNPN and CDR2 SVGIG (reference sequence). CDR3 length equals 17 residues. Losses at the gene ends were 2 bases for V and 2 bases for J; bases not matched to a gene: 8. The covered CDR3 bases are TGTGCCTGGAGTAAGGTGGGACTAGCGACCAACACCGGGGAG. The encoded protein is CAWSKVGLATNTGE. In full, the CDR3 reads CAWSKVGLATNTGELFF.

Concerning this clone itself: Coverage ceases 3 residues before the CDR3 finishes, and the germline J gene fills in the end. The chain combines TRBV7-2 with TRBJ2-5, with D possibly TRBD1 on 5 matching bases. From germline, CDR1 is SGHTA and CDR2 FQGNSA. The CDR3 is 13 amino acids. Deletions cut 4 bases from V and 2 bases from J, with 8 bases between. This CDR3 reads CASSSDSQETQYF. The DNA read from the CDR3 is TGTGCCAGCAGCTCTGACAGTCAAGAGACC.

Regarding this clone: The read falls 3 residues short of the CDR3 end, and the missing part is taken from the germline J gene. V usage is TRBV19 and J usage is TRBJ2-7; 9 bases are a match to TRBD1. Losses at the gene ends were 5 bases for V and 5 bases for J; bases not matched to a gene: 4. The CDR3 extends over 13 amino acids. Per the germline V gene, CDR1 is LNHDA and CDR2 is SQIVND (reference sequence). CDR3 sequence reads: CASSADRGNEQYF. The sequenced CDR3 bases are TGTGCCAGTAGTGCGGACAGGGGTAACGAG.

With regard to this clone: The sequenced fragment ends 3 residues before the CDR3 boundary, so the rest is inferred from the germline J gene. The rearrangement joins TRBV19 to TRBJ2-5; D possibly corresponds to TRBD2 (6 bases). The CDR3 loop spans 15 amino acids. Trimming stripped 3 bases from V and 0 bases from J, with 11 bases between. The germline V gene has CDR1 LNHDA and CDR2 SQIVND (reference sequence). The DNA read from the CDR3 is TGTGCCAGTAGTATTTCTTGGGGGGACCAAGAGACC. Residues: CASSISWGDQET. The whole CDR3 protein is CASSISWGDQETQYF. The full variable domain, in which reference TRBV19 and TRBJ2-5 provide the parts outside the CDR3, is DGGITQSPKYLFRKEGQNVTLSCEQNLNHDAMYWYRQDPGQGLRLIYYSQIVNDFQKGDIAEGYSVSREKKESFPLTVTSAQKNPTAFYLCASSISWGDQETQYFGPGTRLLVL.

A remark on this clone: The read comes to an end 3 residues before the CDR3 does, leaving the germline J gene to fill in the end. The V and J genes are TRBV7-8 and TRBJ1-2, with 8 bases that match TRBD1. Germline trimming cut 5 bases from V and 3 bases from J; bases unmatched to any gene: 2. Germline loops: CDR1 SGHVS, CDR2 FQNEAQ. This CDR3 is 13 amino acids long. CDR3 region: CASSPQGDYGYTF. The CDR3 bases that were read are TGTGCCAGCAGCCCACAGGGGGACTATGGC.

Points on this clone: The DNA ends 3 residues before the CDR3 does, and the rest of the CDR3 is filled in from the germline J gene. The chain recombines TRBV7-2 with TRBJ1-2, with D possibly being TRBD1 (5 bases). This CDR3 contains 14 residues. Germline V lookup: CDR1 SGHTA, CDR2 FQGNSA. CDR3 DNA, as far as it was read: TGTGCCAGCAGCTTAGAGGGGCACTCCTACGAC. Amino acid sequence: CASSLEGHSYD. The CDR3 as a whole reads CASSLEGHSYDYTF.

Concerning this clone: Sequencing ends 3 residues short of the CDR3 end; the germline J gene provides the rest. This chain joins TRBV20-1 and TRBJ1-4, with TRBD1 as a possible D gene (5 bases). This CDR3 has 13 amino acids. V shed 7 bases and J shed 7 bases, with 16 bases lying between them. Germline CDR1 reads DFQATT; CDR2 reads SNEGSKA (reference sequence). This chain's CDR3 is CSETGEVSEKLFF. CDR3 bases read: TGCAGTGAAACGGGGGAGGTGAGTGAAAAA.

A word on this clone: Read coverage stops 3 residues before the CDR3 terminus; the germline J gene supplies the remainder. This chain links TRBV7-3 with TRBJ2-2, with 7 positions matching TRBD2. The CDR3 runs 16 residues. The J segment lost 1 base and the V segment lost 0 bases, leaving 2 bases of the junction unmatched. Germline V gene lookup returns CDR1 SGHTA and CDR2 FQGTGA. Here the CDR3 reads CASSLTASGNTGELFF. CDR3 DNA (partial): TGTGCCAGCAGCTTAACGGCTAGCGGGAACACCGGGGAG.